Below, 10 T cell receptor beta chains from the same sample are listed, as sequenced in a study of T cells after yellow fever vaccination. TCRdb analysed the 5' RACE reads with MiXCR anew, one entry per CDR3 protein. The sample consists of 400,000 or so distinct CDR3 sequences, 18% of them appearing once. Sequencing used PBMCs, obtained before the yellow fever booster vaccination. The origin of the receptors is a man younger than 35 who received the YFV17D yellow fever vaccine.

This clonotype was observed a few times. The rearrangement joins TRBV6-5 to TRBJ2-5; maybe TRBD2 (5 bases). This CDR3 has 16 residues. CDR1 and CDR2 from the germline V gene are MNHEY and SVGAGI. Trimming took 4 bases from V and 4 from J, leaving 19 bases between them. The CDR3 spells CASSSPASPRPETQYF. The CDR3 DNA reads as TGTGCCAGCAGTTCCCCTGCTAGCCCCCGTCCAGAGACCCAGTACTTC.

This clonotype was seen more than once but under ten times. The chain couples TRBV7-7 to TRBJ2-3, with 11 bases aligning to TRBD2. The V gene end was trimmed by 5 bases and the J gene end by 5 bases; junction bases not matched to a gene: 6. The germline CDR1 and CDR2 sequences are SSHAT and FNYEAQ (reference sequence). The CDR3 runs 15 residues. CDR3 in amino acids: CASSLIAGGKDTQYF. CDR3 nucleotide sequence: TGTGCCAGCAGCCTCATAGCGGGGGGGAAAGATACGCAGTATTTT.

The chain combines TRBV5-5 with TRBJ2-3; 8 nucleotides align to TRBD2. With V trimmed by 1 base and J by 8 bases, 6 bases remained unmatched. The V gene's germline CDR1 is SGHKS and CDR2 YYEKEE (reference sequence). This CDR3 has 14 amino acids. The CDR3 reads CASSLYVTSGTQYF. For the CDR3, the DNA is TGTGCCAGCAGCTTGTACGTAACTAGCGGTACGCAGTATTTT.

This chain joins TRBV7-9 and TRBJ2-7; no firm D call. V shed 1 base and J shed 6 bases, with 10 bases lying between them. CDR1 and CDR2 from the germline V gene are SEHNR and FQNEAQ (reference sequence). The CDR3 extends over 13 amino acids. Written as DNA, the CDR3 is TGTGCCAGCAGCTTAGTTGGTAACCGCGAGCAGTACTTC. This gives the protein CASSLVGNREQYF.

The sample holds a few counts of this clonotype. The V gene is TRBV28, the J gene TRBJ2-7, with TRBD1 matching over 8 bases. V shed 5 bases, J shed 0 bases, and the junction held 9 bases outside the gene matches. The CDR3 extends over 16 amino acids. Germline CDR1 MDHEN, CDR2 SYDVKM. CDR3 DNA: TGTGCCAGCAGTACCCCGCAGGGGGCGGCCTCCTACGAGCAGTACTTC. It specifies CASSTPQGAASYEQYF. Variable domain in full (rest from reference TRBV28 and TRBJ2-7): DVKVTQSSRYLVKRTGEKVFLECVQDMDHENMFWYRQDPGLGLRLIYFSYDVKMKEKGDIPEGYSVSREKKERFSLILESASTNQTSMYLCASSTPQGAASYEQYFGPGTRLTVT.

This clonotype has only a few counts. The chain recombines TRBV13 with TRBJ2-3; maybe TRBD2 (5 bases). Deletions cut 0 bases from V and 4 bases from J, with 17 bases between. From germline, CDR1 is PRHDT and CDR2 FYEKMQ (reference sequence). CDR3 length equals 17 residues. As DNA, the CDR3 is TGTGCCAGCAGCTTAGGCCTTTTCGGGGTTTCCCCAGATACGCAGTATTTT. Amino acids: CASSLGLFGVSPDTQYF.

This clonotype was counted once. The chain links TRBV6-2 or TRBV6-3 to TRBJ1-5; D may be TRBD1 (6 bases). Germline V lookup: CDR1 MNHEY, CDR2 SVGEGT. The V end lost 5 bases, the J end lost 4 bases, and 9 bases lay between the germline ends. The CDR3 length is 13 residues. CDR3 amino acids: CASSDRINQPQHF. CDR3 sequence (DNA): TGTGCCAGCAGTGACAGGATTAATCAGCCCCAGCATTTT.

V is TRBV2 and J is TRBJ2-5; TRBD1 matches 7 bases. There are 11 residues in the CDR3. V was pared by 11 bases and J by 5 bases, with 5 bases of the junction left unmatched. CDR1 SNHLY and CDR2 FYNNEI come from the germline V gene. CDR3 DNA: TGTGCCGGGGCGACAGGGGAGACCCAGTACTTC. Its protein product is CAGATGETQYF.

This clonotype occurred a few times. J is TRBJ2-5 and V is TRBV6-2 or TRBV6-3; D possibly corresponds to TRBD2 (6 bases). CDR3 length: 14 residues. V lost 6 bases to trimming and J lost 5 bases, with 16 bases between them. Per the germline V gene, CDR1 is MNHEY and CDR2 is SVGEGT. The CDR3 coding sequence is TGTGCCAGCAGCCCCTCGGGAGTGTGGGAGACCCAGTACTTC. Amino acid sequence: CASSPSGVWETQYF.

This clonotype was observed a handful of times. The V call is TRBV5-1, the J call TRBJ1-2; no clear D. The V and J ends lost 0 bases and 6 bases respectively, with 12 bases between them. Germline V gene sequence: CDR1 SGHRS, CDR2 YFSETQ. This CDR3 comprises 14 residues. The CDR3 sequence is CASSLGFDTHGYTF. The CDR3 bases are TGCGCCAGCAGCTTGGGTTTTGACACACATGGCTACACCTTC.